Below are 30 T cell receptor beta chains sequenced from a single sample in a study of blood T cell repertoires in COVID-19. Profiled with immunoSEQ multiplex PCR; TCRdb holds only in-frame clones, not every one. The sample has about 250,000 clones, roughly 86% seen once. Sequenced input: peripheral blood. These receptors came from a woman in her sixties or seventies who had recovered from COVID-19.

The chain recombines TRBV12-5 with TRBJ2-1; possibly TRBD1 for D (5 bases). Germline-derived CDR1 and CDR2 are LGHNT and FRNRAP. The length of the CDR3 is 13 residues. V lost 6 bases, J lost 9 bases, and 15 bases lay in between. The CDR3 region has the DNA TGTGCTAGTGGCAGGGAACCCCTGGGTGAGCAGTTCTTC. Protein product: CASGREPLGEQFF.

The chain joins TRBV7-2 to TRBJ2-7, with TRBD1 matching 7 bases. With V trimmed by 6 bases and J by 0 bases, 11 bases remained unmatched. This CDR3 is 16 amino acids long. Germline CDR1 is SGHTA and CDR2 is FQGNSA. CDR3 region: CASSFLGGQSSYEQYF. The CDR3 nucleotides read TGTGCCAGCAGTTTCCTAGGGGGACAGAGCTCCTACGAGCAGTACTTC.

This clone was detected a few times. The chain links TRBV5-4 to TRBJ2-1; possibly TRBD1 for D (6 bases). The CDR3 has 12 amino acids. The V gene's germline CDR1 is SGHNT and CDR2 YYREEE (reference sequence). Between the trimmed V and J ends, which lost 5 bases and 8 bases, there was a span of 11 bases. The CDR3, as DNA: TGTGCCAGCAGTGAGGGGGTAGATGAGCAGTTCTTC. Translating gives CASSEGVDEQFF. The full variable domain, completed using reference TRBV5-4 and TRBJ2-1, is ETGVTQSPTHLIKTRGQQVTLRCSSQSGHNTVSWYQQALGQGPQFIFQYYREEENGRGNFPPRFSGLQFPNYSSELNVNALELDDSALYLCASSEGVDEQFFGPGTRLTVL.

This chain joins TRBV11-2 and TRBJ1-2; D is uncertain. The V end was cut by 7 bases, the J end by 4 bases, with 13 bases between. This CDR3 is 13 amino acids long. Germline V gene sequence: CDR1 SGHAT, CDR2 FQNNGV. CDR3 nucleotides: TGTGCCAGCACCCAACAGCGGGGCTATGGCTACACCTTC. It translates to CASTQQRGYGYTF.

This clone occurred once. The chain couples TRBV25-1 to TRBJ1-5, with D perhaps matching TRBD1 (5 bases). Germline V CDR1 and CDR2: MGHDK, SYGVNS. The CDR3 spans 13 residues. Between the trimmed V and J ends, which lost 5 bases and 6 bases, there was a span of 11 bases. Written as DNA, the CDR3 is TGTGCCAGCAGTTTAGGGGCCGGTCAGCCCCAGCATTTT. The encoded protein is CASSLGAGQPQHF.

This chain joins TRBV6-6 and TRBJ1-3; TRBD1 matches at 9 bases. This CDR3 contains 15 residues. V trimming: 2 bases; J trimming: 5 bases; junction bases outside the gene matches: 4. Germline V CDR1 and CDR2: MNHNY, SVGAGI (reference sequence). The CDR3 DNA follows: TGTGCCAGCAGTTACCCGGACAGGGGTCGAAACACCATATATTTT. Translation: CASSYPDRGRNTIYF.

The chain employs TRBV19 and TRBJ1-1; tentative D call: TRBD1 (6 bases). The CDR3 has 14 residues. The germline V gene has CDR1 LNHDA and CDR2 SQIVND (reference sequence). Deletions cut 6 bases from V and 0 bases from J, with 11 bases between. CDR3 sequence: CASRLQGLNTEAFF. In DNA, the CDR3 is TGTGCCAGTAGATTACAGGGACTGAACACTGAAGCTTTCTTT.

The gene calls are TRBV9 and TRBJ2-1, with 7 bases matching TRBD2. Germline values: CDR1 SGDLS, CDR2 YYNGEE. With 5 bases clipped from V and 2 bases from J, the junction kept 7 bases outside the gene matches. The CDR3 is 15 residues long. CDR3 bases: TGTGCCAGCAGTAACGGACTAGTTGCCTACAATGAGCAGTTCTTC. This gives the protein CASSNGLVAYNEQFF.

The chain employs TRBV11-2 and TRBJ2-3; D ambiguous. The germline V and J ends were trimmed by 5 bases and 0 bases, with 12 bases remaining between them. The length of the CDR3 is 15 residues. In germline, CDR1 is SGHAT, CDR2 FQNNGV. This CDR3 is CASSLRWASTDTQYF. The DNA for the CDR3 is TGTGCCAGCAGCCTACGGTGGGCTAGCACAGATACGCAGTATTTT. Using reference TRBV11-2 and TRBJ2-3 for the parts outside the CDR3, the full variable domain is EAGVAQSPRYKIIEKRQSVAFWCNPISGHATLYWYQQILGQGPKLLIQFQNNGVVDDSQLPKDRFSAERLKGVDSTLKIQPAKLEDSAVYLCASSLRWASTDTQYFGPGTRLTVL.

The V and J genes are TRBV3-1 (or the pseudogene TRBV3-2) and TRBJ1-2; D is uncertain. CDR3 length: 15 residues. Germline lookup yields CDR1 LGHDT and CDR2 YNNKEL (reference sequence). V lost 1 base and J 6 bases, leaving 15 bases between the germline ends. DNA of the CDR3: TGTGCCAGCAGCCAAGGTTCCGGGTGGCTACATGGCTACACCTTC. Its translation: CASSQGSGWLHGYTF.

The chain uses TRBV3-1 (or the pseudogene TRBV3-2) and TRBJ1-1; D gene unclear. Germline V gene lookup returns CDR1 LGHDT and CDR2 YNNKEL (reference sequence). Trimming pared 1 base from V and 3 bases from J, leaving 9 bases between. This CDR3 has 14 amino acids. The DNA for the CDR3 is TGTGCCAGCAGCCAAGGAAGCACGGACACTGAAGCTTTCTTT. It yields the protein CASSQGSTDTEAFF.

This clone was observed once. V is TRBV15 and J is TRBJ1-4; tentatively, D is TRBD1 (5 bases). In germline, CDR1 is LNHNV, CDR2 YYDKDF (reference sequence). Trimming shortened V by 3 bases and J by 7 bases, and 18 bases separated the two germline ends. This CDR3 region has 16 residues. The CDR3: CATSRAFTGSGEKLFF. CDR3 bases: TGTGCCACCAGCAGGGCCTTTACAGGTAGCGGTGAAAAACTGTTTTTT.

V usage is TRBV28 and J usage is TRBJ2-7; weak D call: TRBD1 (5 bases). With 2 bases removed from V and 6 bases from J, the gap between germline ends came to 17 bases. The CDR3 consists of 15 residues. Germline lookup yields CDR1 MDHEN and CDR2 SYDVKM. The CDR3 nucleotides are TGTGCCAGCAGTTTACCCCTCGCAGGGCCGGGCGAGCAGTACTTC. Translating gives CASSLPLAGPGEQYF. The full variable domain, completed using reference TRBV28 and TRBJ2-7, is DVKVTQSSRYLVKRTGEKVFLECVQDMDHENMFWYRQDPGLGLRLIYFSYDVKMKEKGDIPEGYSVSREKKERFSLILESASTNQTSMYLCASSLPLAGPGEQYFGPGTRLTVT.

This chain connects TRBV7-9 to TRBJ2-1; D uncertain. The germline V gene encodes CDR1 SEHNR and CDR2 FQNEAQ (reference sequence). V gave up 5 bases and J gave up 7 bases, with 15 bases separating them. The CDR3 is 14 amino acids. Here the CDR3 DNA reads TGTGCCAGCAGCCTAGAGCAAGAATGGAATGAGCAGTTCTTC. This encodes CASSLEQEWNEQFF.

The rearrangement uses TRBV7-2 and TRBJ2-1; D remains unclear. Germline values: CDR1 SGHTA, CDR2 FQGNSA. V lost 8 bases to trimming and J lost 6 bases, with 17 bases between them. This CDR3 has 14 amino acids. The CDR3 spells CASSREVNSNEQFF. The CDR3 DNA sequence: TGTGCCAGCTCTCGCGAGGTAAATAGCAATGAGCAGTTCTTC.

The rearrangement joins TRBV3-1 (or the pseudogene TRBV3-2) to TRBJ2-7; unclear D gene. The CDR3 loop spans 14 amino acids. Looked up from germline, CDR1 is LGHDT and CDR2 is YNNKEL (reference sequence). Trimming removed 5 bases from V and 1 base from J, with 12 bases in between. Here the CDR3 reads CASSSPTQSYEQYF. DNA for the CDR3: TGTGCCAGCAGCTCCCCCACACAATCCTACGAGCAGTACTTC.

The V and J genes are TRBV4-1 and TRBJ2-2, with D perhaps TRBD1 (6 bases). CDR1 and CDR2 (germline): MGHRA, YSYEKL. The CDR3 sequence is 17 residues long. Trimming took off 0 bases at V and 8 bases at J, with 19 bases between the two ends. The CDR3 DNA follows: TGCGCCAGCAGCCAAGATCTTGCTGATAGGGGGTATGGGGAGCTGTTTTTT. Amino acids: CASSQDLADRGYGELFF.

The chain is built from TRBV7-8 and TRBJ1-5; 8 nucleotides match TRBD1. In germline, CDR1 is SGHVS, CDR2 FQNEAQ. The CDR3 totals 13 residues. J lost 8 bases, V lost 5 bases, and 5 bases had no gene match. The chain's CDR3 is CASSLGQGKPQHF. The DNA of the CDR3 is TGTGCCAGCAGCCTAGGACAGGGTAAGCCCCAGCATTTT.

This rearrangement joins TRBV6-6 to TRBJ2-7; no definite D call. This CDR3 contains 12 residues. The V gene's germline CDR1 is MNHNY and CDR2 SVGAGI (reference sequence). The ends were cut back, 2 bases at V and 4 bases at J, with 6 bases in the middle. The DNA for the CDR3 is TGTGCCAGCAGTTACACAAAATACGAGCAGTACTTC. It is translated as CASSYTKYEQYF.

The chain carries TRBV6-5 and TRBJ2-7; possibly TRBD2 for D (6 bases). Between the trimmed V and J ends, which lost 0 bases and 4 bases, there was a span of 16 bases. This CDR3 spans 16 amino acids. In germline, CDR1 is MNHEY, CDR2 SVGAGI. The CDR3 sequence is CASSYSRLVSAYEQYF. CDR3 DNA sequence: TGTGCCAGCAGTTACTCCCGACTAGTATCGGCTTACGAGCAGTACTTC.

J is TRBJ1-6 and V is TRBV4-2; D uncertain. The germline CDR1 and CDR2 sequences are LGHNA and YNFKEQ. V dropped 4 bases and J dropped 8 bases, with 15 bases sitting between them. The CDR3 runs 15 residues. As DNA, the CDR3 is TGTGCCAGCAGCCGAGAATTGGATGGGCATTCACCCCTCCACTTT. This translates into CASSRELDGHSPLHF.

This rearrangement joins TRBV19 to TRBJ2-7; D gene ambiguous. The CDR3 loop spans 16 amino acids. Germline-derived CDR1 and CDR2 are LNHDA and SQIVND (reference sequence). Trimming cost V 1 base and J 0 bases, with 13 bases left between them. The CDR3 sequence: CASSIGYSLRSYEQYF. In nucleotides, the CDR3 is TGTGCCAGTAGTATAGGGTACAGTCTTCGCTCCTACGAGCAGTACTTC.

The J gene is TRBJ2-7, the V gene TRBV6-5; 7 bases line up with TRBD1. The CDR3 runs to 15 residues. Germline CDR1 reads MNHEY; CDR2 reads SVGAGI. V trimming: 6 bases; J trimming: 5 bases; junction bases outside the gene matches: 13. The CDR3 coding sequence is TGTGCCAGCAGCAGGACCCGACAGGGTCCGGACGAGCAGTACTTC. Translation: CASSRTRQGPDEQYF.

J is TRBJ1-1 and V is TRBV6-6; a weak D match, TRBD1 (6 bases). Trimming took 6 bases from V and 0 from J, leaving 17 bases between them. Germline loops: CDR1 MNHNY, CDR2 SVGAGI (reference sequence). The CDR3 length is 16 residues. Here the CDR3 reads CASSPRTEQMNTEAFF. CDR3 in DNA: TGTGCCAGCAGCCCCCGGACAGAGCAAATGAACACTGAAGCTTTCTTT.

The CDR3 DNA reads as TGTGCCAGCAGTTCCACGGAAAGAGGGACCCAGTACTTC. Translation gives CASSSTERGTQYF. The chain has TRBV6-2 or TRBV6-3 and TRBJ2-5; D unresolved. The germline V and J ends were trimmed by 4 bases and 7 bases, with 13 bases remaining between them. The CDR3 sequence is 13 residues long. The germline V gene has CDR1 MNHEY and CDR2 SVGEGT.

The genes are TRBV7-6 and TRBJ1-6, with TRBD1 matching 7 bases. Per germline, CDR1 SGHVS and CDR2 FNYEAQ. There are 16 residues in the CDR3. The trim removed 4 bases at V and 7 bases at J, leaving 10 bases unmatched. The CDR3, as DNA: TGTGCCAGCAGCTCCGGGACAGTGATCGACAATTCACCCCTCCACTTT. It codes for CASSSGTVIDNSPLHF.

This clone was counted once. The V gene is TRBV3-1 (or the pseudogene TRBV3-2), the J gene TRBJ1-6; no clear D gene. This CDR3 region has 14 residues. Trimming removed 1 base at V and 7 bases at J, with 8 bases between. Germline lookup yields CDR1 LGHDT and CDR2 YNNKEL (reference sequence). CDR3 region: CASSQVRRNSPLHF. In nucleotides, the CDR3 is TGTGCCAGCAGCCAAGTCCGGAGAAATTCACCCCTCCACTTT.

The genes are TRBV5-8 and TRBJ1-6; TRBD1 matches 7 bases. Germline trimming cut 5 bases from V and 1 base from J; bases unmatched to any gene: 15. This CDR3 has 19 amino acids. Germline V gives CDR1 SGHTS, CDR2 YDEGEE. CDR3: CASRQTGFTKGSYNSPLHF. The CDR3 coding sequence is TGTGCCAGCAGACAGACAGGGTTTACCAAGGGGTCCTATAATTCACCCCTCCACTTT.

The chain couples TRBV6-6 to TRBJ2-1; TRBD2 matches at 8 bases. There are 16 residues in the CDR3. Germline V gene data show CDR1 as MNHNY and CDR2 as SVGAGI (reference sequence). V lost 6 bases to trimming and J lost 4 bases; unmatched junction nucleotides: 11. This chain's CDR3 is CASRPLERGLYNEQFF. DNA for the CDR3: TGTGCCAGCAGGCCCCTGGAGCGGGGGTTGTACAATGAGCAGTTCTTC.

This chain joins TRBV5-1 and TRBJ1-4; D gene ambiguous. The germline gives CDR1 SGHRS, CDR2 YFSETQ. This CDR3 spans 14 amino acids. V dropped 0 bases and J dropped 3 bases, with 6 bases sitting between them. CDR3 DNA sequence: TGCGCCAGCAGCTTGGCTAGGTCTAATGAAAAACTGTTTTTT. As protein: CASSLARSNEKLFF.